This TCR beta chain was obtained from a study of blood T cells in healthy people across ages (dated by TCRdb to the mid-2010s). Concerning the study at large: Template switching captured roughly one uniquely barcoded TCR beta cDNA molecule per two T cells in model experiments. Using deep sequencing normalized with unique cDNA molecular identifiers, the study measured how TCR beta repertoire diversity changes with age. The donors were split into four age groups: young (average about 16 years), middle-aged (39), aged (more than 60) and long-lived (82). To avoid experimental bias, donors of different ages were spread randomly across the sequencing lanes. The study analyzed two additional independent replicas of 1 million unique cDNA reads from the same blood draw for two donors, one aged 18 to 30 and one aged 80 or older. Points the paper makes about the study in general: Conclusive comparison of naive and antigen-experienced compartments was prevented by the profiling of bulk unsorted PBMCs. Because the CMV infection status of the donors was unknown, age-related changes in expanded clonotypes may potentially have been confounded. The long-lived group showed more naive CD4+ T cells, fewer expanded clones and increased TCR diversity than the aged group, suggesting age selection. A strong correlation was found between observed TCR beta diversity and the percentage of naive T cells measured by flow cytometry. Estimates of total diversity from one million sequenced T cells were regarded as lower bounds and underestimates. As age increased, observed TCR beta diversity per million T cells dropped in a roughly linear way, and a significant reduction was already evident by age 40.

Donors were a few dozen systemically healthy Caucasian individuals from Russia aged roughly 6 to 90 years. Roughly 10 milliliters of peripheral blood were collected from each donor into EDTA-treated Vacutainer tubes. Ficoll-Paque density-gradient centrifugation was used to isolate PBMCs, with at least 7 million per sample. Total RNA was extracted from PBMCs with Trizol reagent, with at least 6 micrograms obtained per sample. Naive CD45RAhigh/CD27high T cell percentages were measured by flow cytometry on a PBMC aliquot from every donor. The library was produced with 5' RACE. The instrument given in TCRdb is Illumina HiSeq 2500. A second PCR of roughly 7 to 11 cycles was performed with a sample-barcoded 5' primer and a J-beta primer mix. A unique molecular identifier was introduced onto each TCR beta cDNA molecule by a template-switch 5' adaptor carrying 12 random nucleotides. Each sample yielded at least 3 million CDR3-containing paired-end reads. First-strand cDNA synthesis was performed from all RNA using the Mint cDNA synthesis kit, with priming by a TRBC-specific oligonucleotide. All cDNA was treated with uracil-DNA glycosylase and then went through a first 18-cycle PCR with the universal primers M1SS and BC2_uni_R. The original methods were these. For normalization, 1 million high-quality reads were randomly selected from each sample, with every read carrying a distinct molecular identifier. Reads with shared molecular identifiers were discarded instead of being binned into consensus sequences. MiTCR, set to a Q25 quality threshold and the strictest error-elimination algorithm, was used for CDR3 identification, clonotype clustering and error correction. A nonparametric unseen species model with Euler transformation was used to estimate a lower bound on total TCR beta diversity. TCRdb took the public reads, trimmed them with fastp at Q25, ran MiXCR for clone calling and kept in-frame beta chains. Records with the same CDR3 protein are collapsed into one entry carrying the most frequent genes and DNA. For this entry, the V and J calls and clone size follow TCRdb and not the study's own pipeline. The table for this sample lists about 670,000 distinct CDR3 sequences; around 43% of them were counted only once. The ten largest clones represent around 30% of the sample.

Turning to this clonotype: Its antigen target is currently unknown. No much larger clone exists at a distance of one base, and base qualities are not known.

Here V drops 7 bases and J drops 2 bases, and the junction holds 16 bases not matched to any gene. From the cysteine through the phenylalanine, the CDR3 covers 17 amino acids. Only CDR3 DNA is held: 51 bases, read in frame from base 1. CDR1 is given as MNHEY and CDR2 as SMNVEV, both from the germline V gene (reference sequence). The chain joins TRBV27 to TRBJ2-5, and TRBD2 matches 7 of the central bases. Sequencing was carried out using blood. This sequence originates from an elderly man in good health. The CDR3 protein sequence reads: CASKSWGGLAEQETQYF. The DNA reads TGTGCCAGCAAGTCATGGGGTGGGCTAGCGGAGCAAGAGACCCAGTACTTC.